These T cell receptor beta chains were read from a single sample in a study of shared clonotypes between healthy human individuals. TCRdb's table, derived via immunoSEQ multiplex PCR, lists solely in-frame clones and lacks some. The table has under 600,000 clones, 98% seen once. The sample was naive CD8+ T cells sorted from blood. These receptors all stem from a man aged 25 to 40 in good health. The CDR3 runs from the conserved cysteine through the conserved F or W. The order of the fields is clone size, D gene, J gene, V gene, CDR3 protein, CDR3 DNA. A D gene is named only where the DNA matches it firmly. Clone size is stated in some rows and not others, as once, few, many or a class when expanded.

. | . | TRBJ2-1 | TRBV9 | CASSVEQGFLYNEQFF | TGTGCCAGCAGCGTAGAGCAGGGATTTCTTTACAATGAGCAGTTCTTC
. | TRBD1 | TRBJ2-7 | TRBV7-9 | CASSLAPGQGTYEQYF | TGTGCCAGCAGCTTAGCGCCGGGACAGGGAACCTACGAGCAGTACTTC
. | TRBD2 | TRBJ2-1 | TRBV18 | CASSPGLAGAPGNEQFF | TGTGCCAGCTCACCGGGACTAGCGGGAGCTCCGGGGAATGAGCAGTTCTTC
. | TRBD2 | TRBJ2-7 | TRBV29-1 | CSGVSGRYYEQYF | TGCAGCGGGGTTAGCGGGAGATACTACGAGCAGTACTTC
. | . | TRBJ1-3 | TRBV4-1 | CASSPYWARPDTIYF | TGCGCCAGCAGCCCCTACTGGGCCCGCCCGGACACCATATATTTT
. | . | TRBJ2-7 | TRBV7-9 | CASSSPLSRNKAEQYF | TGTGCCAGCAGCTCCCCCCTTTCGCGGAACAAGGCCGAGCAGTACTTC
. | TRBD2 | TRBJ2-1 | TRBV7-9 | CASSHLREGHNEQFF | TGTGCCAGCAGCCACTTGCGGGAGGGCCACAATGAGCAGTTCTTC
. | . | TRBJ2-1 | TRBV5-6 | CASSLELSTEQFF | TGTGCCAGCAGCTTGGAATTGTCCACCGAGCAGTTCTTC
. | . | TRBJ1-5 | TRBV6-1 | CASSERWSDYSNQPQHF | TGTGCCAGCAGTGAAAGGTGGTCAGATTATAGCAATCAGCCCCAGCATTTT
. | TRBD2 | TRBJ2-7 | TRBV5-5 | CASSLSGRHYEQYF | TGTGCCAGCAGCCTTAGCGGGAGACACTACGAGCAGTACTTC
. | TRBD2 | TRBJ2-1 | TRBV28 | CASSLLDRGTSGIDNEQFF | TGTGCCAGCAGTTTATTAGATCGGGGGACTAGCGGGATCGACAATGAGCAGTTCTTC
. | . | TRBJ2-1 | TRBV11-2 | CASSFYGYNEQFF | TGTGCCAGCAGCTTCTATGGATACAATGAGCAGTTCTTC
. | . | TRBJ1-2 | TRBV27 | CASSLGTGWGYTF | TGTGCCAGCAGTTTGGGGACCGGATGGGGCTACACCTTC
. | . | TRBJ2-3 | TRBV5-6 | CASRPTTITDTQYF | TGTGCCAGCAGACCGACAACAATCACAGATACGCAGTATTTT
. | TRBD1 | TRBJ2-1 | TRBV7-8 | CASSLARQGVSYNEQFF | TGTGCCAGCAGCTTAGCACGACAGGGCGTCTCCTACAATGAGCAGTTCTTC
once | TRBD2 | TRBJ2-1 | TRBV11-2 | CASSERDPYNEQFF | TGTGCCAGCAGCGAGCGGGACCCCTACAATGAGCAGTTCTTC
. | . | TRBJ2-7 | TRBV6-1 | CASSDGPGSRSYEQYF | TGTGCCAGCAGTGATGGGCCGGGATCACGCTCCTACGAGCAGTACTTC
once | TRBD1 | TRBJ1-1 | TRBV7-9 | CASSPQGELGNTEAFF | TGTGCCAGCAGCCCACAGGGGGAACTGGGGAACACTGAAGCTTTCTTT
. | . | TRBJ1-2 | TRBV7-9 | CASSQGSGSGYTF | TGTGCCAGCAGCCAAGGGTCAGGAAGCGGCTACACCTTC
. | TRBD2 | TRBJ2-5 | TRBV18 | CASSPVPSGSGNQETQYF | TGTGCCAGCTCACCGGTACCTAGCGGGAGCGGCAACCAAGAGACCCAGTACTTC
. | . | TRBJ1-1 | TRBV12-5 | CASALGASEAFF | TGTGCTAGTGCCCTCGGGGCAAGTGAAGCTTTCTTT
. | . | TRBJ2-3 | TRBV9 | CASSGAGPPHGTDTQYF | TGTGCCAGCAGCGGGGCGGGACCACCCCATGGAACAGATACGCAGTATTTT
. | . | TRBJ2-1 | TRBV18 | CASSPRAGRGDNEQFF | TGTGCCAGCTCACCACGAGCGGGTAGGGGGGACAATGAGCAGTTCTTC
. | . | TRBJ2-1 | TRBV5-1 | CASSLSADEQFF | TGCGCCAGCAGCTTGAGCGCAGATGAGCAGTTCTTC
. | TRBD1 | TRBJ2-2 | TRBV4-3 | CASSRDRAVGELFF | TGCGCCAGCAGCCGGGACAGGGCGGTCGGGGAGCTGTTTTTT
. | . | TRBJ2-7 | TRBV7-9 | CASSPPIPVFYEQYF | TGTGCCAGCAGCCCCCCCATTCCCGTGTTCTACGAGCAGTACTTC
. | TRBD1 | TRBJ1-5 | TRBV4-2 | CASSPPDRGNQPQHF | TGTGCCAGCAGCCCCCCGGACAGGGGAAATCAGCCCCAGCATTTT
. | . | TRBJ2-2 | TRBV2 | CASSSSGNTGELFF | TGTGCCAGCAGTTCAAGCGGGAACACCGGGGAGCTGTTTTTT
. | TRBD2 | TRBJ2-2 | TRBV7-7 | CASSFGLAGSEGGELFF | TGTGCCAGCAGCTTCGGACTAGCGGGATCGGAAGGCGGGGAGCTGTTTTTT
. | TRBD2 | TRBJ2-7 | TRBV6-1 | CASKGLARTYEQYF | TGTGCCAGCAAGGGACTAGCGCGCACCTACGAGCAGTACTTC
. | . | TRBJ2-3 | TRBV4-1 | CASSQATRTDTQYF | TGCGCCAGCAGCCAAGCGACCCGCACAGATACGCAGTATTTT
once | . | TRBJ2-2 | TRBV7-9 | CASSFPGVQTGELFF | TGTGCCAGCAGCTTCCCGGGAGTGCAAACCGGGGAGCTGTTTTTT
. | . | TRBJ2-1 | TRBV15 | CATSRQGDEQFF | TGTGCCACCAGCAGACAGGGAGATGAGCAGTTCTTC
. | TRBD2 | TRBJ2-7 | TRBV27 | CASSLGLAGLNEQYF | TGTGCCAGCAGTTTAGGGCTAGCGGGACTTAACGAGCAGTACTTC
. | . | TRBJ2-7 | TRBV5-1 | CASSSPDSYSYEQYF | TGCGCCAGCAGCTCCCCCGACAGTTACTCCTACGAGCAGTACTTC
. | . | TRBJ2-5 | TRBV5-1 | CASSPIPAETQYF | TGCGCCAGCAGCCCGATACCCGCAGAGACCCAGTACTTC